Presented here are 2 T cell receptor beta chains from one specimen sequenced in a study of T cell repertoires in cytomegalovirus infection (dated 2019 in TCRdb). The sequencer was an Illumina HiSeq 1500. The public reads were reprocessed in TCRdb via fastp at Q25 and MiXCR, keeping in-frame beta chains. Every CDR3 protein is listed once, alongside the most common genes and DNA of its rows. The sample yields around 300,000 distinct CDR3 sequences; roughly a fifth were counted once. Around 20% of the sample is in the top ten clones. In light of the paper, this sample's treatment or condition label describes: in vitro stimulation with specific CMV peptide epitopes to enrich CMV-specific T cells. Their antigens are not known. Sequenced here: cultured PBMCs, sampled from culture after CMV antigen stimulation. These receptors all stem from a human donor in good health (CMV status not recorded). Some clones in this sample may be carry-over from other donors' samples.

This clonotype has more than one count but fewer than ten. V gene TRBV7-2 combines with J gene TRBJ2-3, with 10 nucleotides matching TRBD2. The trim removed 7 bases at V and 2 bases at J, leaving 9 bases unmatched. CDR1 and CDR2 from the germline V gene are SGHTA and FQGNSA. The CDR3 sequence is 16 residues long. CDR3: CASTAASGSSTDTQYF. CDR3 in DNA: TGTGCCAGCACGGCGGCTAGCGGGAGTTCCACAGATACGCAGTATTTT.

The DNA of the CDR3 is TGTGCCAGCAGAGAGGACAGTTACGAGCAGTACTTC. Its translation: CASREDSYEQYF. The chain combines TRBV2 with TRBJ2-7; D may be TRBD1 (6 bases). V lost 6 bases and J lost 4, with 10 bases in between. This CDR3 comprises 12 residues. Germline V gene data show CDR1 as SNHLY and CDR2 as FYNNEI.